This T cell receptor (beta chain) was obtained from a study of glioma-infiltrating T cells. J was trimmed by 4 bases and V by 7 bases; bases with no gene match: 16. Germline V CDR1 and CDR2: MNHEY, SMNVEV (reference sequence). This CDR3 contains 18 residues. This clonotype has at least ten counts. Using RNA template, CDR3s of TCR alpha and beta were amplified with iRepertoire arm-PCR. TCRdb reprocessed the multiplex PCR reads via MiXCR and lists one record per CDR3 protein. The sample records some 130,000 distinct CDR3 sequences, under 30% being singletons. The sample was glioma tissue, nonneoplastic brain tissue, or PBMCs (not recorded which). This chain links TRBV27 with TRBJ2-2, with 9 bases matching TRBD1. This sequence was found in a human donor with low-grade glioma or glioblastoma, undergoing nonglioma brain surgery, or in good health (not recorded which). The CDR3 nucleotides read TGTGCCAGCATCTCACTCATGGCCTACAGGGGGCTCACCGGGGAGCTGTTTTTT. Translation gives CASISLMAYRGLTGELFF.